Each of the 14 T cell receptor beta chains below was sequenced from the same sample in a study of T-cell memory formation after mild COVID-19 (dated by TCRdb to the early 2020s). Libraries were prepared through 5' RACE. Instrument on record: Illumina NovaSeq 6000. TCRdb reworked the public reads: Q25 trimming with fastp, MiXCR clone assembly, productive beta chains retained. Here each entry gathers all rows of one CDR3 protein and keeps the most common genes and DNA. This sample has some 97,000 distinct CDR3 sequences in its table, and around 10% of those were observed once. The ten biggest clones cover approximately 40% of the sample. The sample was PBMCs or a T cell subset sorted from them (not recorded which). The receptors come from a young man who had mild COVID-19 (a few samples of this study predate the infection). The sample titles of this study are shuffled in the database, so cell type and time point are left out; the donor was told from shared clones.

This chain connects TRBV7-8 to TRBJ2-7; possibly TRBD1 or TRBD2 for D (5 bases each). The V gene lost 5 bases and the J gene lost 9 bases, with 20 bases spanning the gap. The CDR3 loop spans 14 amino acids. In germline, CDR1 is SGHVS, CDR2 FQNEAQ. The DNA of the CDR3 is TGTGCCAGCAGCCCCCGGGACGGAACTACGAGGCAGTACTTC. Translation: CASSPRDGTTRQYF.

This clonotype appeared once. This chain links TRBV4-1 with TRBJ1-2; D is uncertain. Per the germline V gene, CDR1 is MGHRA and CDR2 is YSYEKL. The CDR3 contains 15 residues. The V end lost 4 bases, the J end lost 4 bases, and 16 bases lay between the germline ends. The CDR3 protein is CASSPNGSPIYGYTF. In DNA form, the CDR3 reads TGCGCCAGCAGCCCCAACGGGTCACCTATCTATGGCTACACCTTC.

This chain uses TRBV4-2 with TRBJ1-4; possible D gene TRBD1, 5 bases. The CDR3 runs 16 residues. The germline V and J ends were trimmed by 0 bases and 4 bases, with 12 bases remaining between them. Looked up from germline, CDR1 is LGHNA and CDR2 is YNFKEQ. CDR3 in amino acids: CASSQDPGLFNEKLFF. The CDR3 region has the DNA TGTGCCAGCAGCCAAGATCCGGGACTGTTTAATGAAAAACTGTTTTTT.

This clonotype was recorded many times. This chain connects TRBV7-2 to TRBJ2-1; TRBD1 matches at 10 bases. The germline V gene has CDR1 SGHTA and CDR2 FQGNSA. V lost 5 bases, J lost 4 bases, and 5 bases stayed unmatched. The CDR3 totals 15 residues. CDR3 loop: CASSPGTGAYNEQFF. CDR3 DNA: TGTGCCAGCAGCCCCGGGACAGGGGCTTACAATGAGCAGTTCTTC.

This sequence joins TRBV5-1 and TRBJ2-7; 10 bases agree with TRBD1. This CDR3 has 15 amino acids. CDR1 SGHRS and CDR2 YFSETQ come from the germline V gene. V lost 0 bases to trimming and J lost 5 bases; unmatched junction nucleotides: 5. CDR3 in amino acids: CASSLAGQGGHEQYF. The CDR3 nucleotides read TGCGCCAGCAGCTTGGCTGGACAGGGGGGCCACGAGCAGTACTTC.

This clonotype was counted a few times. This rearrangement joins TRBV18 to TRBJ2-7, with TRBD2 as a possible D gene (5 bases). The CDR3 sequence is 12 residues long. V gave up 1 base and J gave up 6 bases, with 7 bases separating them. CDR1 is KGHSH and CDR2 is LQKENI in the germline V gene. The CDR3 DNA is TGTGCCAGCTCACCACAGGGAGCCGAGCAGTACTTC. It specifies CASSPQGAEQYF.

The chain has TRBV2 and TRBJ2-5; D is possibly TRBD1 (5 bases). With 4 bases removed from V and 2 bases from J, the gap between germline ends came to 11 bases. The CDR3 runs 14 residues. Germline V gene data show CDR1 as SNHLY and CDR2 as FYNNEI. The CDR3 nucleotides are TGTGCCAGCAGTGGCAGGGATAAACAAGAGACCCAGTACTTC. Translating it yields CASSGRDKQETQYF.

This clonotype was recorded many times. The CDR3 loop is CASSPPLSETQYF. The CDR3 nucleotides are TGCGCCAGCAGCCCCCCGCTTTCAGAGACCCAGTACTTC. The V and J genes are TRBV4-1 and TRBJ2-5; D is unclear. Between the trimmed V and J ends, which lost 4 bases and 4 bases, there was a span of 10 bases. From germline, CDR1 is MGHRA and CDR2 YSYEKL. The CDR3 spans 13 residues.

The chain links TRBV30 to TRBJ2-3; 9 bases map to TRBD1. V was clipped by 2 bases and J by 5 bases; unmatched bases: 14. Germline V gene sequence: CDR1 GTSNPN, CDR2 SVGIG (reference sequence). CDR3 length equals 17 residues. For the CDR3, the DNA is TGTGCCTGGAGTCTAGCCTCCGGGACAGGGTATCAAGATACGCAGTATTTT. Protein sequence: CAWSLASGTGYQDTQYF.

This clonotype was observed a few times. The chain carries TRBV12-3 or TRBV12-4 and TRBJ1-4, with TRBD1 matching 9 bases. After removal of 5 bases from V and 0 bases from J, the junction contained 1 base not matched to a gene. The CDR3 spans 15 residues. This CDR3 is CASSGTGSTNEKLFF. The CDR3 DNA is TGTGCCAGCAGTGGGACAGGGTCAACTAATGAAAAACTGTTTTTT.

The table lists this clonotype with many counts. The chain joins TRBV7-9 to TRBJ2-1, with 10 bases identical to TRBD2. The CDR3 contains 15 residues. V was clipped by 3 bases and J by 7 bases; unmatched bases: 6. The V gene's germline CDR1 is SEHNR and CDR2 FQNEAQ (reference sequence). CDR3 DNA sequence: TGTGCCAGCAGCTTCGTTACTAGCGGGACAAATGAGCAGTTCTTC. The encoded protein is CASSFVTSGTNEQFF.

V is TRBV5-4 and J is TRBJ2-7; the D gene is possibly TRBD1 (5 bases). The V gene's germline CDR1 is SGHNT and CDR2 YYREEE (reference sequence). The CDR3 is made up of 14 amino acids. The germline V and J ends were trimmed by 1 base and 5 bases, with 13 bases remaining between them. The CDR3 here is CASSLWGSVHEQYV. CDR3 nucleotides: TGTGCCAGCAGCTTGTGGGGCAGTGTCCACGAGCAGTACGTC.

The chain employs TRBV19 and TRBJ2-7; 7 bases are shared with TRBD1. After removal of 6 bases from V and 0 bases from J, the junction contained 2 bases not matched to a gene. Germline V lookup: CDR1 LNHDA, CDR2 SQIVND (reference sequence). The CDR3 sequence is 13 residues long. This CDR3 is CASSAGGSYEQYF. CDR3 DNA: TGTGCCAGTAGCGCAGGGGGCTCCTACGAGCAGTACTTC.

V and J are TRBV5-6 and TRBJ2-1; D unclear. This CDR3 region has 15 residues. With 0 bases removed from V and 2 bases from J, the gap between germline ends came to 9 bases. CDR1 is SGHDT and CDR2 is YYEEEE in the germline V gene. The CDR3 is CASSLGWEAYNEQFF. For the CDR3, the DNA is TGTGCCAGCAGCTTGGGTTGGGAAGCCTACAATGAGCAGTTCTTC.